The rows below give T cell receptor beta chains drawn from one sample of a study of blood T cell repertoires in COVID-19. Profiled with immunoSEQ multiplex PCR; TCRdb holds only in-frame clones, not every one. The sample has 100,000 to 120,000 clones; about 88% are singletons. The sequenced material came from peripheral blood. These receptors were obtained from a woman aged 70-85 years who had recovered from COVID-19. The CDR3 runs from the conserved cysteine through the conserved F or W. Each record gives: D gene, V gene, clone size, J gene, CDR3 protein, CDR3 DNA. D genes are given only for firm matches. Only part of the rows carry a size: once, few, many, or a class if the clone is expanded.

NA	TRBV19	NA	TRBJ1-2	CASGAIGYTF	TGTGCCAGTGGTGCGATCGGCTACACCTTC
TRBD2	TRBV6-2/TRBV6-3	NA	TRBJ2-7	CASSLPTSGTSYEQYF	TGTGCCAGCAGCCTACCGACTAGCGGGACTTCCTACGAGCAGTACTTC
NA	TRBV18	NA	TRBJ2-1	CASSPTGGGGYNEQFF	TGTGCCAGCTCACCCACCGGAGGGGGCGGTTACAATGAGCAGTTCTTC
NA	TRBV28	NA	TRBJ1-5	CASSLVGQPQHF	TGTGCCAGCAGTTTAGTTGGCCAGCCCCAGCATTTT
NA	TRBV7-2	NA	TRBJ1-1	CASSLEPQAANTEAFF	TGTGCCAGCAGCCTAGAGCCCCAGGCTGCGAACACTGAAGCTTTCTTT
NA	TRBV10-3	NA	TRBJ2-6	CAIMPQGTGANVLTF	TGTGCCATTATGCCCCAGGGAACTGGGGCCAACGTCCTGACTTTC
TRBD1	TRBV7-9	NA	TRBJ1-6	CASSSLSQGSSYNSPLHF	TGTGCCAGCAGCTCGCTCTCACAGGGGAGCTCCTATAATTCACCCCTCCACTTT
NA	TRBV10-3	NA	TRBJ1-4	CAISSGTYEKLFF	TGTGCCATCAGTAGTGGTACTTACGAAAAACTGTTTTTT
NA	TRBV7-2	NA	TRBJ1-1	CASSQWGGRRTEAFF	TGTGCCAGCAGCCAGTGGGGGGGTCGACGTACTGAAGCTTTCTTT
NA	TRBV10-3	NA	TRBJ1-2	CATTSDGVNYGYTF	TGTGCCACCACTTCGGACGGGGTTAACTATGGCTACACCTTC
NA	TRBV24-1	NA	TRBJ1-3	CATSDPGISGNTIYF	TGTGCCACCAGTGACCCAGGGATCTCTGGAAACACCATATATTTT
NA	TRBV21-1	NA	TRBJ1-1	CASSKGGINTEAFF	TGTGCCAGCAGCAAGGGAGGGATTAACACTGAAGCTTTCTTT
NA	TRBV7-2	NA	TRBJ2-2	CASSLVLLGTSGTGELFF	TGTGCCAGCAGCTTAGTACTTTTGGGCACTTCAGGCACCGGGGAGCTGTTTTTT
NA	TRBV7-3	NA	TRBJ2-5	CASSSRGSRQETQYF	TGTGCCAGCAGCTCGAGGGGGAGTCGGCAAGAGACCCAGTACTTC
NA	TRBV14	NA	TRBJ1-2	CASSQGSFHYGYTF	TGTGCCAGCAGCCAAGGTTCATTCCACTATGGCTACACCTTC
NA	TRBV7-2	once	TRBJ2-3	CASSLASQGAGDTQYF	TGTGCCAGCAGCTTAGCCTCACAGGGTGCAGGAGATACGCAGTATTTT
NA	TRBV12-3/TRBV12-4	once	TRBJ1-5	CASSFGGNQPQHF	TGTGCCAGCAGTTTCGGGGGCAATCAGCCCCAGCATTTT
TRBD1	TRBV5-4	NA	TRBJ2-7	CASSFRTGYEQYF	TGTGCCAGCAGCTTTAGGACAGGCTACGAGCAGTACTTC
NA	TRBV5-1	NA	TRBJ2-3	CASNPFDGSTDTQYF	TGCGCCAGCAACCCATTCGACGGGAGCACAGATACGCAGTATTTT
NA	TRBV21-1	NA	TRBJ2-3	CASSIPGGPTDTQYF	TGTGCCAGCAGCATACCCGGGGGGCCCACAGATACGCAGTATTTT
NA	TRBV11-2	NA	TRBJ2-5	CASSDPRGQGETQYF	TGTGCCAGCAGCGACCCAAGGGGCCAGGGTGAGACCCAGTACTTC
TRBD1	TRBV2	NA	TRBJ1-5	CASSLGQEGQPQHF	TGTGCCAGCAGTCTTGGACAGGAAGGTCAGCCCCAGCATTTT
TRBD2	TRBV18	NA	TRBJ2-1	CASSPGAGLVKYNEQFF	TGTGCCAGCTCACCCGGGGCGGGACTAGTCAAATACAATGAGCAGTTCTTC
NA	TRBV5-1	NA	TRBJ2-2	CASSVTAATGELFF	TGCGCCAGCAGTGTTACCGCGGCCACCGGGGAGCTGTTTTTT
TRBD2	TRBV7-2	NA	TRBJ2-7	CASSLGGRAYEQYF	TGTGCCAGCAGCTTAGGCGGGAGGGCCTACGAGCAGTACTTC
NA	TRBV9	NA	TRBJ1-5	CASSLGGTQPQHF	TGTGCCAGTTCGCTTGGGGGGACCCAGCCCCAGCATTTT
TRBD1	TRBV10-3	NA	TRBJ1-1	CAIAGQGANTEAFF	TGTGCCATCGCGGGACAGGGGGCGAACACTGAAGCTTTCTTT
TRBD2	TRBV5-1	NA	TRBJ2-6	CASSPGGSGANVLTF	TGCGCCAGCAGCCCGGGGGGCTCTGGGGCCAACGTCCTGACTTTC
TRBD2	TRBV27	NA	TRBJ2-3	CASSFLEGGGITDTQYF	TGTGCCAGCAGTTTCCTTGAGGGCGGGGGGATCACAGATACGCAGTATTTT
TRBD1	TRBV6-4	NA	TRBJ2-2	CASFRDRVNTGELFF	TGTGCCAGCTTTCGGGACAGGGTGAACACCGGGGAGCTGTTTTTT
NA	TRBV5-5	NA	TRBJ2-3	CASSGPPTHTDTQYF	TGTGCCAGCAGCGGGCCCCCGACGCACACAGATACGCAGTATTTT
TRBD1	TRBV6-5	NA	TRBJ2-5	CASNLQGTETQYF	TGTGCCAGCAACCTACAGGGGACAGAGACCCAGTACTTC
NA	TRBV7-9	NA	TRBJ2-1	CASRRGVGADEQFF	TGTGCCAGCAGACGTGGAGTGGGGGCGGATGAGCAGTTCTTC
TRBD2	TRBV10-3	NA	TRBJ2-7	CAIRGGGLAGELEQYF	TGTGCCATCAGGGGGGGCGGACTAGCGGGAGAACTCGAGCAGTACTTC
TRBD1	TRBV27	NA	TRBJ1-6	CASSWTPLGQGARNSPLHF	TGTGCCAGCAGTTGGACACCTCTCGGACAGGGGGCACGTAATTCACCCCTCCACTTT
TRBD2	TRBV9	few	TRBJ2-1	CASSVDAGASSGRYRDEQFF	TGTGCCAGCAGCGTAGACGCGGGTGCGTCTAGCGGGAGGTATAGGGATGAGCAGTTCTTC
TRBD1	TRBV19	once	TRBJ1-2	CASSRTGQTLDGYTF	TGTGCCAGTAGTCGCACGGGACAGACCTTAGATGGCTACACCTTC
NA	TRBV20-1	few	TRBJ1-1	CSARGIQGAFF	TGCAGTGCTAGAGGAATTCAGGGGGCTTTCTTT
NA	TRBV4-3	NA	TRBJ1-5	CASSQDWADSNQPQHF	TGCGCCAGCAGCCAAGATTGGGCAGATAGCAATCAGCCCCAGCATTTT
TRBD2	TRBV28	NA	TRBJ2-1	CASGESGGIINEQFF	TGTGCCAGCGGAGAAAGCGGGGGGATTATCAATGAGCAGTTCTTC